Presented here are 14 T cell receptor beta chains from one specimen sequenced in a study of blood T cell repertoires in COVID-19. TCRdb's copy holds only in-frame clones and misses some; the assay was immunoSEQ multiplex PCR. The table shows 350,000 to 450,000 clones, with approximately 92% occurring only once. Sequencing input: PBMCs or T cells enriched from blood (not recorded which). The receptors shown here come from a young man who had recovered from COVID-19.

A few counts support this clone. The V gene is TRBV27, the J gene TRBJ2-7, with 8 bases lining up with TRBD1. CDR1 and CDR2 from the germline V gene are MNHEY and SMNVEV (reference sequence). J gave up 7 bases and V 1 base, and 15 bases lay outside the gene matches. The CDR3 extends over 17 amino acids. The CDR3 spells CASSLFSRGQGPPEQYF. In nucleotides, the CDR3 is TGTGCCAGCAGTTTATTCAGCCGAGGACAGGGCCCACCGGAGCAGTACTTC.

This clone was observed once. The gene calls are TRBV7-8 and TRBJ2-1; 10 positions match TRBD1. The CDR3 spans 17 residues. The V and J ends lost 1 base and 7 bases, in that order; junction bases with no gene match: 10. Germline values: CDR1 SGHVS, CDR2 FQNEAQ. Here the CDR3 reads CASSLVTGGSFGNEQFF. The CDR3 bases are TGTGCCAGCAGCTTAGTGACAGGGGGCTCCTTCGGAAATGAGCAGTTCTTC.

The rearrangement uses TRBV7-8 and TRBJ2-7; 10 bases match TRBD1. The V and J ends lost 5 bases and 6 bases, in that order; junction bases with no gene match: 10. The germline gives CDR1 SGHVS, CDR2 FQNEAQ. The CDR3 extends over 15 amino acids. The CDR3 DNA sequence: TGTGCCAGCAGCCCGACAGGGGGCGCTCCTCTCGAGCAGTACTTC. This gives the protein CASSPTGGAPLEQYF. Together with reference TRBV7-8 and TRBJ2-7, the CDR3 gives the full variable domain: GAGVSQSPRYKVAKRGQDVALRCDPISGHVSLFWYQQALGQGPEFLTYFQNEAQLDKSGLPSDRFFAERPEGSVSTLKIQRTQQEDSAVYLCASSPTGGAPLEQYFGPGTRLTVT.

V and J are TRBV5-8 and TRBJ2-3, with TRBD2 identical over 8 bases. The germline V gene has CDR1 SGHTS and CDR2 YDEGEE. The CDR3 is made up of 15 amino acids. V trimming: 4 bases; J trimming: 3 bases; junction bases outside the gene matches: 7. CDR3 DNA: TGTGCCAGCAGCCTACTGGGACTAGGGACAGATACGCAGTATTTT. Protein sequence: CASSLLGLGTDTQYF.

The chain is built from TRBV15 and TRBJ1-4; tentative D call: TRBD1 (5 bases). The CDR3 has 15 residues. V was trimmed by 5 bases and J by 5 bases, leaving 15 bases between them. Germline V gene lookup returns CDR1 LNHNV and CDR2 YYDKDF (reference sequence). The DNA of the CDR3 is TGTGCCACCAGCGGGTGGGAGGGGAGAAATGAAAAACTGTTTTTT. Translation: CATSGWEGRNEKLFF.

V and J are TRBV28 and TRBJ1-1; possibly TRBD1 for D (5 bases). Germline CDR1 MDHEN, CDR2 SYDVKM. This CDR3 is built from 14 residues. The ends were cut back, 3 bases at V and 3 bases at J, with 11 bases in the middle. The CDR3 sequence: CASSFPWGDTEAFF. The CDR3 coding sequence is TGTGCCAGCAGTTTCCCCTGGGGGGACACTGAAGCTTTCTTT. Full variable domain (missing parts from reference TRBV28 and TRBJ1-1): DVKVTQSSRYLVKRTGEKVFLECVQDMDHENMFWYRQDPGLGLRLIYFSYDVKMKEKGDIPEGYSVSREKKERFSLILESASTNQTSMYLCASSFPWGDTEAFFGQGTRLTVV.

The chain uses TRBV5-4 and TRBJ1-1; D gene uncertain. In germline, CDR1 is SGHNT, CDR2 YYREEE (reference sequence). The CDR3 contains 14 residues. V dropped 4 bases and J dropped 0 bases, with 10 bases sitting between them. The CDR3: CASSPRIMNTEAFF. In DNA form, the CDR3 reads TGTGCCAGCAGCCCGCGGATTATGAACACTGAAGCTTTCTTT.

The chain employs TRBV6-2 or TRBV6-3 and TRBJ2-1; D call uncertain. CDR3 length: 12 amino acids. The germline V and J ends were trimmed by 5 bases and 8 bases, with 10 bases remaining between them. In germline, CDR1 is MNHEY, CDR2 SVGEGT. In DNA, the CDR3 is TGTGCCAGCAGTCCCGACACCCATGAGCAGTTCTTC. It specifies CASSPDTHEQFF.

This sequence joins TRBV7-6 and TRBJ2-7, with D hard to call. Between the trimmed V and J ends, which lost 5 bases and 5 bases, there was a span of 7 bases. There are 11 residues in the CDR3. Germline CDR1 SGHVS, CDR2 FNYEAQ. CDR3 nucleotides: TGTGCCAGCAGCATCAGTAACGAGCAGTACTTC. It translates to CASSISNEQYF. The whole variable domain, filled in from reference TRBV7-6 and TRBJ2-7, reads GAGVSQSPRYKVTKRGQDVALRCDPISGHVSLYWYRQALGQGPEFLTYFNYEAQQDKSGLPNDRFSAERPEGSISTLTIQRTEQRDSAMYRCASSISNEQYFGPGTRLTVT.

The chain links TRBV6-5 to TRBJ1-5, with unresolved D. Germline-derived CDR1 and CDR2 are MNHEY and SVGAGI. The CDR3 runs to 15 residues. The V gene lost 0 bases and the J gene lost 2 bases, with 8 bases spanning the gap. The CDR3 nucleotides read TGTGCCAGCAGTTACTCGAGGGCTGGCAATCAGCCCCAGCATTTT. Its translation: CASSYSRAGNQPQHF.

The gene calls are TRBV5-6 and TRBJ1-4, with D possibly being TRBD1 (6 bases). Germline CDR1 is SGHDT and CDR2 is YYEEEE. The CDR3 contains 14 residues. V gave up 7 bases and J gave up 0 bases, with 10 bases separating them. The CDR3 nucleotides read TGTGCCAGCGGACAGAGCGCAACTAATGAAAAACTGTTTTTT. Translation gives CASGQSATNEKLFF.

This clone was seen only a few times. V gene TRBV30 combines with J gene TRBJ2-7; no clear D. Between the trimmed V and J ends, which lost 0 bases and 6 bases, there was a span of 15 bases. CDR1 is GTSNPN, CDR2 SVGIG, per germline (reference sequence). The CDR3 is 14 residues long. CDR3 nucleotides: TGTGCCTGGAGTGTCTCCCTACTGCTAAGCGAGCAGTACTTC. Translation gives CAWSVSLLLSEQYF. The full variable domain, rest sourced from reference TRBV30 and TRBJ2-7, is SQTIHQWPATLVQPVGSPLSLECTVEGTSNPNLYWYRQAAGRGLQLLFYSVGIGQISSEVPQNLSASRPQDRQFILSSKKLLLSDSGFYLCAWSVSLLLSEQYFGPGTRLTVT.

This clone has only a few counts. The CDR3 region is CASSFSQPQHF. Here the CDR3 DNA reads TGTGCCAGCAGTTTCAGTCAGCCCCAGCATTTT. V usage is TRBV28 and J usage is TRBJ1-5; D is ambiguous. This CDR3 has 11 amino acids. The germline V gene encodes CDR1 MDHEN and CDR2 SYDVKM. The ends were cut back, 3 bases at V and 6 bases at J, with 3 bases in the middle. The full variable domain, rest sourced from reference TRBV28 and TRBJ1-5, is DVKVTQSSRYLVKRTGEKVFLECVQDMDHENMFWYRQDPGLGLRLIYFSYDVKMKEKGDIPEGYSVSREKKERFSLILESASTNQTSMYLCASSFSQPQHFGDGTRLSIL.

This chain joins TRBV7-2 and TRBJ1-2; 9 bases are a match to TRBD1. Germline assignment: CDR1 SGHTA and CDR2 FQGNSA. This CDR3 has 13 residues. Trimming took 2 bases from V and 8 from J; bases not matched to a gene: 3. This CDR3 is CASSLTGGRGYTF. The CDR3 DNA is TGTGCCAGCAGCTTAACAGGGGGCCGAGGCTACACCTTC.